Listed here are 10 T cell receptor beta chains from one sample, sequenced in a study of cytomegalovirus exposure and HLA in healthy donors. PCR primers comprised 60 Vbeta and 13 Jbeta primers. Produced via immunoSEQ multiplex PCR; TCRdb's table is partial and in-frame only. The sample consists of 140,000 to 150,000 clones, 75% to 90% of them appearing once. The sequencing input was PBMCs. The receptor set was obtained from a middle-aged man in good health and CMV-seronegative.

This chain uses TRBV5-6 with TRBJ2-7; D call uncertain. V was shortened by 2 bases and J by 1 base, with 7 bases between the two germline ends. This CDR3 region has 13 residues. The germline V gene encodes CDR1 SGHDT and CDR2 YYEEEE. The DNA of the CDR3 is TGTGCCAGCAGCTTCACCAGTTCCTACGAGCAGTACTTC. It is translated as CASSFTSSYEQYF.

The gene calls are TRBV7-2 and TRBJ2-3; tentatively, D is TRBD2 (6 bases). The CDR3 length is 16 residues. Per the germline V gene, CDR1 is SGHTA and CDR2 is FQGNSA. The V end was cut by 2 bases, the J end by 2 bases, with 14 bases between. CDR3 loop: CASSLFGGNPTDTQYF. The CDR3 DNA follows: TGTGCCAGCAGCTTATTCGGAGGGAATCCCACAGATACGCAGTATTTT.

The gene calls are TRBV7-2 and TRBJ1-2, with 8 positions matching TRBD1. Germline V gives CDR1 SGHTA, CDR2 FQGNSA. The CDR3 totals 15 residues. J gave up 7 bases and V 4 bases, and 11 bases lay outside the gene matches. The CDR3 DNA reads as TGTGCCAGCAGCTACGGGAAGGCAGGGGGCTTTGGCTACACCTTC. As protein: CASSYGKAGGFGYTF.

This chain links TRBV5-4 with TRBJ2-7, with 9 positions matching TRBD2. The ends lost 4 bases at V and 5 bases at J; junction bases unmatched: 7. Germline V gene sequence: CDR1 SGHNT, CDR2 YYREEE (reference sequence). This CDR3 contains 14 residues. This CDR3 reads CASSMGGGVHEQYF. CDR3 sequence (DNA): TGTGCCAGCAGCATGGGCGGGGGGGTGCACGAGCAGTACTTC. The whole variable domain, filled in from reference TRBV5-4 and TRBJ2-7, reads ETGVTQSPTHLIKTRGQQVTLRCSSQSGHNTVSWYQQALGQGPQFIFQYYREEENGRGNFPPRFSGLQFPNYSSELNVNALELDDSALYLCASSMGGGVHEQYFGPGTRLTVT.

This chain joins TRBV7-2 and TRBJ1-2; 9 bases map to TRBD1. The germline V gene encodes CDR1 SGHTA and CDR2 FQGNSA. V shed 5 bases and J 7 bases; nucleotides not matched to a gene: 5. This CDR3 spans 13 amino acids. The chain's CDR3 is CASSPDRGGGYTF. The CDR3 DNA reads TGTGCCAGCAGCCCCGACAGGGGGGGTGGCTACACCTTC.

The V and J genes are TRBV4-1 and TRBJ1-3; possibly TRBD1 for D (5 bases). Trimming cost V 1 base and J 9 bases, with 16 bases left between them. This CDR3 spans 15 amino acids. Germline values: CDR1 MGHRA, CDR2 YSYEKL. The CDR3 bases are TGCGCCAGCAGCCAAGTGGGGCCGCCGGTCCGCACCATATATTTT. This translates into CASSQVGPPVRTIYF.

The chain uses TRBV27 and TRBJ1-5; D perhaps matches TRBD1 (6 bases). With 3 bases removed from V and 6 bases from J, the gap between germline ends came to 15 bases. CDR3 size: 15 residues. Germline CDR1 MNHEY, CDR2 SMNVEV (reference sequence). CDR3 residues: CASSLSQGQGQPQHF. CDR3 sequence (DNA): TGTGCCAGCAGTTTGTCTCAGGGGCAGGGTCAGCCCCAGCATTTT.

Here the CDR3 DNA reads TGTGCCAGCGGGAGGAGAAAACTGGAGCAGTACTTC. Its translation is CASGRRKLEQYF. The genes are TRBV2 and TRBJ2-5; maybe TRBD2 (6 bases). The CDR3 has 12 residues. Trimming removed 8 bases from V and 11 bases from J, with 18 bases in between. Per the germline V gene, CDR1 is SNHLY and CDR2 is FYNNEI.

This rearrangement joins TRBV10-3 to TRBJ1-2; tentative D call: TRBD1 (5 bases). The CDR3 has 13 amino acids. Deletions cut 3 bases from V and 5 bases from J, with 10 bases between. Germline loops: CDR1 ENHRY, CDR2 SYGVKD. The CDR3 nucleotides are TGTGCCATCAGTGAAAGGGCAGGGTATGGCTACACCTTC. Amino acids: CAISERAGYGYTF.

The chain has TRBV5-1 and TRBJ2-5; 12 bases are shared with TRBD2. The CDR3 sequence is 16 residues long. J was trimmed by 2 bases and V by 0 bases; bases with no gene match: 2. The germline gives CDR1 SGHRS, CDR2 YFSETQ. CDR3 sequence: CASSLVGTSGQETQYF. CDR3 DNA: TGCGCCAGCAGCTTGGTAGGGACTAGCGGGCAAGAGACCCAGTACTTC.